The source of this T cell receptor beta chain is a study of cytomegalovirus exposure and HLA in healthy donors. Whole-study findings and limits: Researchers reportedly found TCR beta sequences accurately predicted most subjects' HLA-A and HLA-B alleles. Around 18,000 TCR beta sequences were associated with HLA alleles at 0.05 false discovery rate in a later analysis.

PCR was performed using 60 Vbeta and 13 Jbeta primers. Here immunoSEQ multiplex PCR was the method, and the copy in TCRdb shows in-frame clones only, minus some. Of about 130,000 clones listed, approximately 82% are singletons. On this clone itself: As yet, its antigen is unknown.

Though nominally healthy at sampling, donors likely had unrecorded immune exposures. V lost 2 bases to trimming and J lost 10 bases, with 13 bases between them. This CDR3 is 13 amino acids long. CDR1 and CDR2 (germline): SGHTA, FQGTGA. This TCR was sampled from a man in his forties or fifties in good health and CMV-seronegative. The V gene is TRBV7-3, the J gene TRBJ2-3; weak D call: TRBD1 (5 bases). The specimen sequenced was PBMCs. CDR3 sequence (DNA): TGTGCCAGCAGCTTAGTGGGGCAAGCCCCGCAGTATTTT. Its protein product is CASSLVGQAPQYF.